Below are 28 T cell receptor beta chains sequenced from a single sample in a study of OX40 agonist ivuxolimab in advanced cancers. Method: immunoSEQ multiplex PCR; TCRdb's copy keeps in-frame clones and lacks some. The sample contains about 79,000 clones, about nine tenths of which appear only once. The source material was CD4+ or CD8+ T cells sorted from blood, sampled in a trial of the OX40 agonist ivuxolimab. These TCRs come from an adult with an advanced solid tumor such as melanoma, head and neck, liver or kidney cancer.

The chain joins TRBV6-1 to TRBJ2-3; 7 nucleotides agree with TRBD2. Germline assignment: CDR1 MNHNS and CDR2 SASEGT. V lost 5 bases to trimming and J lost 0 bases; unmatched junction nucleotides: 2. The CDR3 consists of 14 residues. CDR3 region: CASSYSGSTDTQYF. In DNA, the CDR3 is TGTGCCAGCAGTTATAGCGGGAGCACAGATACGCAGTATTTT.

CDR3 bases: TGCAGCGGGGGGCTGGGGAACGGGATCTCAGATACGCAGTATTTT. This gives the protein CSGGLGNGISDTQYF. The chain links TRBV29-1 to TRBJ2-3; possible D gene TRBD1, 6 bases. The CDR3 is 15 residues long. In germline, CDR1 is SQVTM, CDR2 ANQGSEA. V lost 7 bases and J lost 4, with 21 bases in between.

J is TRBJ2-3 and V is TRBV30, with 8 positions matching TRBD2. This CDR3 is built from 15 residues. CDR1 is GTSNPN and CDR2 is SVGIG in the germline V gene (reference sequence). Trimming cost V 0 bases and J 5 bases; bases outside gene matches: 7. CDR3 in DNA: TGTGCCTGGAGTGTAGGAGCGGGAGCCTTAGATACGCAGTATTTT. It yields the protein CAWSVGAGALDTQYF.

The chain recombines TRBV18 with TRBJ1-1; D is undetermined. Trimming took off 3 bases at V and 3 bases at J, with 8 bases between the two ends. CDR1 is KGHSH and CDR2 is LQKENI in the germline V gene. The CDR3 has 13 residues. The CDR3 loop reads CASSPDKDTEAFF. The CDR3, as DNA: TGTGCCAGCTCACCCGACAAGGACACTGAAGCTTTCTTT. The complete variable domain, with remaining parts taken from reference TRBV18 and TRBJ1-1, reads NAGVMQNPRHLVRRRGQEARLRCSPMKGHSHVYWYRQLPEEGLKFMVYLQKENIIDESGMPKERFSAEFPKEGPSILRIQQVVRGDSAAYFCASSPDKDTEAFFGQGTRLTVV.

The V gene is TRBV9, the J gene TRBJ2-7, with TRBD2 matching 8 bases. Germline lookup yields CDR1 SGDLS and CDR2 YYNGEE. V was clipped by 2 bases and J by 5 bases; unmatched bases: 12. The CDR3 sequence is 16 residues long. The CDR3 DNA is TGTGCCAGCAGCGTCGCCGGAGGAAGCGGGAGCCACGAGCAGTACTTC. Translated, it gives CASSVAGGSGSHEQYF.

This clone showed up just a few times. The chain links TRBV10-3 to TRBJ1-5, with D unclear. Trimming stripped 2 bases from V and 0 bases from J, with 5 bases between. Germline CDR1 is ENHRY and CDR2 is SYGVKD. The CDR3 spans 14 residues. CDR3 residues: CAISEGGSNQPQHF. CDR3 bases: TGTGCCATCAGTGAGGGTGGTAGCAATCAGCCCCAGCATTTT.

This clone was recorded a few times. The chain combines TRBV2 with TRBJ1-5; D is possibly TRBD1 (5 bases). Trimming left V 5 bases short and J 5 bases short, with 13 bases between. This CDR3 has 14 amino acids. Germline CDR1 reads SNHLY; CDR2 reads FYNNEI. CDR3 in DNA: TGTGCCAGCAGTCTATTGGGGGTGGATCAGCCCCAGCATTTT. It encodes CASSLLGVDQPQHF.

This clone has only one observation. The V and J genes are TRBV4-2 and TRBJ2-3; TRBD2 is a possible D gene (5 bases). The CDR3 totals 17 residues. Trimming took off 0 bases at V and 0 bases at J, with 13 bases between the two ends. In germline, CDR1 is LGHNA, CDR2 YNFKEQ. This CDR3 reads CASSQDPDSLSTDTQYF. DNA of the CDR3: TGTGCCAGCAGCCAAGACCCGGACTCGCTAAGCACAGATACGCAGTATTTT.

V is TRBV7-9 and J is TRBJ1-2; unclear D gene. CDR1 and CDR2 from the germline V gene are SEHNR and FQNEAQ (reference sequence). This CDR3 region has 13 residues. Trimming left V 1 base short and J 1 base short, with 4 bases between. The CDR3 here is CASSLEVNYGYTF. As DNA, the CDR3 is TGTGCCAGCAGCTTAGAAGTTAACTATGGCTACACCTTC.

The DNA of the CDR3 is TGTGCCAGCAGCTGGCCGGGACAGGGTCCCAATGAGCAGTTCTTC. Amino acid sequence: CASSWPGQGPNEQFF. The V call is TRBV5-4, the J call TRBJ2-1, with 9 positions matching TRBD1. The length of the CDR3 is 15 residues. The trim removed 3 bases at V and 6 bases at J, leaving 7 bases unmatched. Germline-derived CDR1 and CDR2 are SGHNT and YYREEE (reference sequence). Full variable domain (missing parts from reference TRBV5-4 and TRBJ2-1): ETGVTQSPTHLIKTRGQQVTLRCSSQSGHNTVSWYQQALGQGPQFIFQYYREEENGRGNFPPRFSGLQFPNYSSELNVNALELDDSALYLCASSWPGQGPNEQFFGPGTRLTVL.

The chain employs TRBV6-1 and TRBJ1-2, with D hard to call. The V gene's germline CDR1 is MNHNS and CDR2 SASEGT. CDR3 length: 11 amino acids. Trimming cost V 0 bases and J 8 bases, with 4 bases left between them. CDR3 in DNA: TGTGCCAGCAGTGAAGCGGGGGGCTACACCTTC. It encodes CASSEAGGYTF.

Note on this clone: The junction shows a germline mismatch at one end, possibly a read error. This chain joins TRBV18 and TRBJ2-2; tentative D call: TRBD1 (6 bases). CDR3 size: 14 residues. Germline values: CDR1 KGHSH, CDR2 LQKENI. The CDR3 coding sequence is TGTGCCAGCTCAACACCAGGGGCTACCGGGGAGCTGTTTTTT. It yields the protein CASSTPGATGELFF.

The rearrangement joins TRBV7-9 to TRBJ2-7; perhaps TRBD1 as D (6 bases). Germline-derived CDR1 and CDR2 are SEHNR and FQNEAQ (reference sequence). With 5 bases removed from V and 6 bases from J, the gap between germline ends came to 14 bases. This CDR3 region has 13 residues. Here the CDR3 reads CASSNYIRGEQYF. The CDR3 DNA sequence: TGTGCCAGCAGCAATTATATCAGGGGCGAGCAGTACTTC.

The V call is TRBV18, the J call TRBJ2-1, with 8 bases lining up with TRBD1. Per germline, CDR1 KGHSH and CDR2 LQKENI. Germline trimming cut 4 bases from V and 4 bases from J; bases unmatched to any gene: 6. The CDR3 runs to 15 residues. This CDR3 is CASSQQGVAYNEQFF. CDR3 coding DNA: TGTGCCAGCTCACAACAGGGGGTGGCATACAATGAGCAGTTCTTC.

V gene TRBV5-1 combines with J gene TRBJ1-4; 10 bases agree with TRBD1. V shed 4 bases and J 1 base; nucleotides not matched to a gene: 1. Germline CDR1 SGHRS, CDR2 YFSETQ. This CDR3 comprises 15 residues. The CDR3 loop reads CASSRDRGTNEKLFF. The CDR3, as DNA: TGCGCCAGCAGCCGGGACAGGGGAACTAATGAAAAACTGTTTTTT.

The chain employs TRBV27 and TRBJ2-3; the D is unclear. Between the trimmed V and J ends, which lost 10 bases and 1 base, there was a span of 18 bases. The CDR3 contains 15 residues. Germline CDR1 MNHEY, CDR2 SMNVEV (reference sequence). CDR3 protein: CATQLASAGTDTQYF. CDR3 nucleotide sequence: TGTGCCACCCAGTTGGCTTCGGCAGGCACAGATACGCAGTATTTT.

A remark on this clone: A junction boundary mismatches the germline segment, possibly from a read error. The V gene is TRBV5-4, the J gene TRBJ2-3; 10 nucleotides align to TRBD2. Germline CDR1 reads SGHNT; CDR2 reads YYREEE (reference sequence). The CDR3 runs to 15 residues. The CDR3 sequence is CASSPPAGGTHTQYF. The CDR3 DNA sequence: TGTGCCAGCAGCCCTCCAGCGGGAGGGACTCATACGCAGTACTTT.

The CDR3 region is CASSSGTSGRTGTDTQYF. The CDR3 DNA reads TGTGCCAGCAGCTCCGGGACTAGCGGGAGGACGGGCACAGATACGCAGTATTTT. The rearrangement uses TRBV14 and TRBJ2-3, with 15 bases aligning to TRBD2. The length of the CDR3 is 18 residues. Germline V gene sequence: CDR1 SGHDN, CDR2 FVKESK. J gave up 1 base and V 5 bases, and 7 bases lay outside the gene matches.

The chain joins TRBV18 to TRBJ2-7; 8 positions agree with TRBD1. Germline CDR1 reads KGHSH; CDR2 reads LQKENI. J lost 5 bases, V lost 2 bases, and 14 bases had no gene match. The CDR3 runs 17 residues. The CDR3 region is CASSPRPGGSSTHEQYF. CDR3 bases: TGTGCCAGCTCACCAAGGCCAGGGGGCTCTTCTACGCACGAGCAGTACTTC.

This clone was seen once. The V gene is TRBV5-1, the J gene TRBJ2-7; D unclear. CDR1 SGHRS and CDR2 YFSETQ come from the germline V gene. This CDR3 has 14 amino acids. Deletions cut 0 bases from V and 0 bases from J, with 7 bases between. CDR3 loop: CASSLEDLSYEQYF. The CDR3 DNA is TGCGCCAGCAGCTTGGAGGATCTCTCCTACGAGCAGTACTTC.

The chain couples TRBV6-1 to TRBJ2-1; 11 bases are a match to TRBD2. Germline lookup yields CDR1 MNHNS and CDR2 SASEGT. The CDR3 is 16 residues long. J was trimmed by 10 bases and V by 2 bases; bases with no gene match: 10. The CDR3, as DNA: TGTGCCAGCAGTGAACAGCTAGCGGGAGGACGCGGGGAGCAGTTCTTC. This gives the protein CASSEQLAGGRGEQFF.

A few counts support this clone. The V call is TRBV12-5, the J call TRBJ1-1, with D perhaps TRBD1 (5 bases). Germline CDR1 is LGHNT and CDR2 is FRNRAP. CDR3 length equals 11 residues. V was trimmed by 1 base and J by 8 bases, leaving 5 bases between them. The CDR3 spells CASGLGDEAFF. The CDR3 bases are TGTGCTAGTGGTTTGGGGGACGAAGCTTTCTTT.

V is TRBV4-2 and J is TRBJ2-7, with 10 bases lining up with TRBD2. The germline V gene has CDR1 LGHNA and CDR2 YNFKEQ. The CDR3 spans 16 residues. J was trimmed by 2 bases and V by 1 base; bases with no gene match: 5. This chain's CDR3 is CASSQASGSSTYEQYF. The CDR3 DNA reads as TGTGCCAGCAGCCAAGCTAGCGGGAGTTCCACCTACGAGCAGTACTTC.

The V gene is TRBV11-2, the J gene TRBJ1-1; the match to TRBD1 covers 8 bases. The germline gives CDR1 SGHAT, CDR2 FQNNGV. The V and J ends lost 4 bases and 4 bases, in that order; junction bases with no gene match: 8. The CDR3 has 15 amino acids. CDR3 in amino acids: CASSSQQGAFTEAFF. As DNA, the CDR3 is TGTGCCAGCAGCTCCCAGCAGGGGGCGTTCACTGAAGCTTTCTTT.

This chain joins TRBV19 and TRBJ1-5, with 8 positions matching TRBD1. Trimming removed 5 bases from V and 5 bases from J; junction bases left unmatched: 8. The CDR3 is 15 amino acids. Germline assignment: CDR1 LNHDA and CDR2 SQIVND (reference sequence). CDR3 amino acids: CASSATGVGYQPQHF. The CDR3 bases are TGTGCCAGTAGTGCGACAGGGGTTGGATATCAGCCCCAGCATTTT.

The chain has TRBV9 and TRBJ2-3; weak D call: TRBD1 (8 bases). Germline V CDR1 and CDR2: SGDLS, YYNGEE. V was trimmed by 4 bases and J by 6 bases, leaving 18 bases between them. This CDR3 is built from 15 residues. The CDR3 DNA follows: TGTGCCAGCAGCACCCGACAGGGGAGGGGGGATACGCAGTATTTT. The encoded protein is CASSTRQGRGDTQYF.

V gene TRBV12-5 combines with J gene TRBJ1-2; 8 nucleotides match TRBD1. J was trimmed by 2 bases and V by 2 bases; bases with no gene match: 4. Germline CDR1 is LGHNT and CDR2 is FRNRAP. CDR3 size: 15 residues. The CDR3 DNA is TGTGCTAGTGGTTTGACAGGGGGAAACAACTATGGCTACACCTTC. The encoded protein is CASGLTGGNNYGYTF. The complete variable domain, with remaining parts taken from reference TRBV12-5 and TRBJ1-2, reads DARVTQTPRHKVTEMGQEVTMRCQPILGHNTVFWYRQTMMQGLELLAYFRNRAPLDDSGMPKDRFSAEMPDATLATLKIQPSEPRDSAVYFCASGLTGGNNYGYTFGSGTRLTVV.

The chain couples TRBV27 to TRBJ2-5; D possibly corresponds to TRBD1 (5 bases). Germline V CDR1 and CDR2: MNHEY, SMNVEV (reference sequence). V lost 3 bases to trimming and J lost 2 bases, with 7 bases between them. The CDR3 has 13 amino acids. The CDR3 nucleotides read TGTGCCAGCAGTTTGGGGCAACAAGAGACCCAGTACTTC. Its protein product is CASSLGQQETQYF.